This TCR beta chain was sequenced for a study of T cell repertoires in cytomegalovirus infection (dated by TCRdb to the late 2010s). In terms of the full investigation: Peptide stimulations targeted recently identified HLA-C-restricted CMV epitopes, whose presentation resists viral immunomodulation, together with well-studied HLA-B-restricted epitopes. Donor HLA type was relevant to the analysis, because carriage of CMV infection together with the matching HLA type was indicated by public TCR beta signatures.

CDR1 and CDR2, looked up from the germline V gene, are SGHTA and FQGNSA. The CDR3 holds 15 amino acids from the cysteine to the phenylalanine. Just the 45-base CDR3 DNA is kept, in frame starting at base 1. Relative to germline, V is missing 1 base and J is missing 2 bases, with 5 bases of the junction outside any gene match. Explained via the paper, the treatment or condition label denotes: in vitro stimulation with specific CMV peptide epitopes to enrich CMV-specific T cells. The research as a whole found: In the ex vivo response, HLA-C-restricted CMV-specific TCR beta clonotypes were dominant, and in two of eight donors the single most frequent clonotype came from this HLA-C-restricted group. In both this cohort and an independent cohort of 350 to 400 donors, the cumulative frequency of public TCR beta family members distinguished carriers of CMV infection plus the relevant HLA type.

Sequenced on an Illumina HiSeq 1500. Starting from the raw public reads, TCRdb applied fastp trimming at Q25, assembled clones with MiXCR and retained in-frame beta chains. Entries are consolidated by CDR3 protein sequence, retaining the most common genes and DNA. For this sample the table gives 640,000 or so distinct CDR3 sequences, of which roughly 30% were detected only once. The top ten clones comprise roughly 18% of the sample. A few counts support this clonotype. The antigen it binds to is not known. Base qualities are not at hand, and no much larger clone is one base apart. This clonotype originated in a human donor in good health (CMV status not recorded). Some clones in this sample may be carry-over from other donors' samples. This specimen was cultured PBMCs, taken from culture after CMV antigen stimulation. The rearrangement joined TRBV7-2 to TRBJ2-7; 7 bases in between match TRBD2. The CDR3 has the sequence CASSLEGTIPYEQYF. The DNA is TGTGCCAGCAGCTTAGAAGGGACTATCCCCTACGAGCAGTACTTC.